This TCR beta chain is from a study of T cell responses to AZD1222 COVID-19 vaccine. Study results and limitations: Two doses of AZD1222 preceded a rise in Spike-specific TCR breadth and depth. Dominant at 160-218 and 743-854, vaccine-associated CD4 TCRs also spanned spike. It was only after the peak T cell response that any repertoires were sampled. The study reported that nearly half of spike-specific TCRs target unmutated variant regions.

The V segment lost 6 bases and the J segment 1 base; nucleotides outside the gene matches: 5. The CDR3 runs 15 residues. The germline gives CDR1 SNHLY, CDR2 FYNNEI. A note on this clone: Its antigen is as yet unknown.

Sequencing used immunoSEQ multiplex PCR; TCRdb keeps in-frame clones, though not all of them. The table includes about 90,000 clones, 91% detected once. The V gene is TRBV2, the J gene TRBJ1-5; 8 bases agree with TRBD1. This sample comprised peripheral blood, obtained on day 0 of MenACWY control vaccination. This receptor was identified in an adult in good health. The DNA of the CDR3 is TGTGCCAGCAGCGGACAGGGTTTGAGCAATCAGCCCCAGCATTTT. Amino acids: CASSGQGLSNQPQHF.